This T cell receptor beta chain was captured in a study of blood T cell repertoires in COVID-19. Study at large: The origin of the acute and convalescent COVID-19 samples was the United States, Italy and Spain. In each case, the material was cDNA or gDNA derived from T cells, B-cell-depleted T cells, or PBMCs.

Germline V gene sequence: CDR1 MNHEY, CDR2 SVGAGI. V lost 0 bases to trimming and J lost 3 bases, with 8 bases between them. This CDR3 has 14 amino acids. Original analysis: Scientists estimated how many nucleated cells there were by amplifying reference gene primers. The repertoire was sequenced with immunoSEQ multiplex PCR; TCRdb's copy has only in-frame clones and lacks some. Clone size and V and J calls were adopted from that table, with D and trimming inferred from the DNA. Of about 240,000 clones listed, 70% to 90% are singletons. This TCR came from a woman in her 40s who had recovered from COVID-19. The chain links TRBV6-5 to TRBJ1-1, with D possibly TRBD1 on 6 matching bases. The sequenced sample consisted of peripheral blood. CDR3 residues: CASSYSGAYTEAFF. CDR3 nucleotides: TGTGCCAGCAGTTACTCGGGGGCCTACACTGAAGCTTTCTTT.